This T cell receptor beta chain was found in a study of chemoradiotherapy in HPV16-positive cancers. Overall study context: Candidate HPV-specific clones and shared TCR motifs came from a couple of HPV16-positive patients. Study findings and constraints: Candidate HPV-specific clones and E7-related TCR motifs grew in tumor during treatment.

Repertoires were sampled repeatedly during chemoradiotherapy. The data were produced by immunoSEQ multiplex PCR, yet TCRdb's version contains in-frame clones alone and is incomplete. The table includes 25,000 to 30,000 clones, about nine tenths detected once. In the case of this clone: Its matching antigen is unknown.

The CDR3 has 17 residues. Germline CDR1 is SGHNT and CDR2 is YYREEE (reference sequence). Trimming cost V 0 bases and J 2 bases; bases outside gene matches: 7. The specimen was blood, collected from a patient who underwent chemoradiotherapy. J is TRBJ2-7 and V is TRBV5-4; 11 positions agree with TRBD1. This TCR was recovered from a human donor with HPV-associated anogenital cancer. CDR3 DNA: TGTGCCAGCAGCTTGGCCGTGGGACAGGGGGTGACCTACGAGCAGTACTTC. Translation: CASSLAVGQGVTYEQYF.